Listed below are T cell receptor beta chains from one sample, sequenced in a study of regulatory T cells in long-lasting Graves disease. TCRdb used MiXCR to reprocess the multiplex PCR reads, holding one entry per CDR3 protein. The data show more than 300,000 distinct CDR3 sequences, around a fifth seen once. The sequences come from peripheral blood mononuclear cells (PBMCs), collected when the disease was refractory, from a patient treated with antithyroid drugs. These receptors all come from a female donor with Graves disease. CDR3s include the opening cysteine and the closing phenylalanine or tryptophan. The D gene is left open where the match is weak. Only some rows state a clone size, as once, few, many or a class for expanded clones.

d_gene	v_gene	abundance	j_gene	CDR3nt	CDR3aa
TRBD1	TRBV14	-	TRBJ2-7	TGTGCCAGCAGCCGAGGACAGGCCTACGAGCAGTACTTC	CASSRGQAYEQYF
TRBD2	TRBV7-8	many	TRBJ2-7	TGTGCCAGCAGCTTAGGAGGTTTTAGCGGGGGGCAGACCTACGAGCAGTACTTC	CASSLGGFSGGQTYEQYF
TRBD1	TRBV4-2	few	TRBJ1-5	TGTGCCAGCAGCCGAGTGCCCCAGGGGGCGCGGGGTCAGCCCCAGCATTTT	CASSRVPQGARGQPQHF
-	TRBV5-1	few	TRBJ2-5	TGCGCCAGCAGCTTCAGGGTTGAAGAGACCCAGTACTTC	CASSFRVEETQYF
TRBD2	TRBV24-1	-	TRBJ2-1	TGTGCCACCAGTGATGCTGGGACTAGCGGGCCTTACAATGAGCAGTTCTTC	CATSDAGTSGPYNEQFF
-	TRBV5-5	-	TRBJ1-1	TGTGCCAGCAGCATAACCTTCAGGGGCATGAACACTGAAGCTTTCTTT	CASSITFRGMNTEAFF
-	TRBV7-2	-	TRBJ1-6	TGTGCCAGCAGCTTAGAACGGTCCTTTCTCCCCCTCCACTTT	CASSLERSFLPLHF
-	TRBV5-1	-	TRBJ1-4	TGCGCCAGCAGCTTAAGGACGGGGGTTAATGAAAAACTGTTTTTT	CASSLRTGVNEKLFF
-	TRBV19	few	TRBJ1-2	TGTGCCAGTAGAGTAGGAGGCCGGGACTACTATGGCTACACCTTC	CASRVGGRDYYGYTF
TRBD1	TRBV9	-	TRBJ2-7	TGTGCCAGCAGCGCGACAGGGGGGCCCGAGCAGTACTTC	CASSATGGPEQYF
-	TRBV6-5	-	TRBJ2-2	TGTGCCAGCAGTTACTCTGGCGCAGGGACCACCGGGGAGCTGTTTTTT	CASSYSGAGTTGELFF
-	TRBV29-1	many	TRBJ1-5	TGCAGCGTTGAGTCGGGGGCAGGGCAGCCCCAGCATTTT	CSVESGAGQPQHF
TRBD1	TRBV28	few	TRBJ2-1	TGTGCCAGCAGCCTATATGGGACAGGGGGTGAGCAGTTCTTC	CASSLYGTGGEQFF
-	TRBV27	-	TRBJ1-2	TGTGCCAGCCACGACAGGTCCGGCTACACCTTC	CASHDRSGYTF
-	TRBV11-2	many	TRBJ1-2	TGTGCCAGTCAAAAAGGGGAGGGCGGCTACACCTTC	CASQKGEGGYTF
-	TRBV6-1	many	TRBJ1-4	TGTGCCAGCAGACAAGGACAGAGAACTAATGAAAAACTGTTTTTT	CASRQGQRTNEKLFF
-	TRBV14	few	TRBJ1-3	TGTGCCAGCAGCCAACTCGCTGGAAACACCATATATTTT	CASSQLAGNTIYF